This entry concerns a single T cell receptor beta chain. Its antigen is not identified. The sample belongs to a study of PD-1 blockade in mismatch repair-deficient tumors. Whole-study results and caveats: After pembrolizumab, tumor-resident clones rose rapidly, then generally contracted before radiologic responses.

With V trimmed by 4 bases and J by 2 bases, 4 bases remained unmatched. Germline V gives CDR1 LGHNT, CDR2 FRNRAP. The length of the CDR3 is 14 residues. Some clones are missing from TCRdb's copy, which holds only in-frame ones; the method was immunoSEQ multiplex PCR. Counted here are under 75,000 clones, around 88% occurring once; the ten biggest clones make up about 15%. The sequencing here drew on peripheral blood, taken 52 weeks after starting pembrolizumab. The rearrangement links TRBV12-5 to TRBJ1-2, with 7 bases matching TRBD1. This clonotype was obtained from an adult with mismatch repair-deficient cancer. CDR3: CASGYSDRNYGYTF. CDR3 nucleotide sequence: TGTGCTAGTGGTTACTCGGACAGGAACTATGGCTACACCTTC.